This TCR beta chain stems from a study of blood T cell repertoires in COVID-19. V shed 1 base and J 1 base; nucleotides not matched to a gene: 5. This CDR3 has 17 residues. In germline, CDR1 is LNHNV, CDR2 YYDKDF (reference sequence). Only in-frame clones appear in the TCRdb table, and some are missing; sequencing was by immunoSEQ multiplex PCR. The profile covers over 100,000 clones, with around 90% appearing a single time and about 4% taken by the ten largest. J is TRBJ2-3 and V is TRBV15, with 10 positions matching TRBD2. This clonotype was obtained from a man aged 18-30 years with acute or convalescent COVID-19. Sequencing used peripheral blood. CDR3 bases: TGTGCCACCAGCAGAGGTAGCCTAGCGGGGGGCACAGATACGCAGTATTTT. Translating gives CATSRGSLAGGTDTQYF. Full variable domain (rest looked up from reference TRBV15 and TRBJ2-3): DAMVIQNPRYQVTQFGKPVTLSCSQTLNHNVMYWYQQKSSQAPKLLFHYYDKDFNNEADTPDNFQSRRPNTSFCFLDIRSPGLGDTAMYLCATSRGSLAGGTDTQYFGPGTRLTVL.